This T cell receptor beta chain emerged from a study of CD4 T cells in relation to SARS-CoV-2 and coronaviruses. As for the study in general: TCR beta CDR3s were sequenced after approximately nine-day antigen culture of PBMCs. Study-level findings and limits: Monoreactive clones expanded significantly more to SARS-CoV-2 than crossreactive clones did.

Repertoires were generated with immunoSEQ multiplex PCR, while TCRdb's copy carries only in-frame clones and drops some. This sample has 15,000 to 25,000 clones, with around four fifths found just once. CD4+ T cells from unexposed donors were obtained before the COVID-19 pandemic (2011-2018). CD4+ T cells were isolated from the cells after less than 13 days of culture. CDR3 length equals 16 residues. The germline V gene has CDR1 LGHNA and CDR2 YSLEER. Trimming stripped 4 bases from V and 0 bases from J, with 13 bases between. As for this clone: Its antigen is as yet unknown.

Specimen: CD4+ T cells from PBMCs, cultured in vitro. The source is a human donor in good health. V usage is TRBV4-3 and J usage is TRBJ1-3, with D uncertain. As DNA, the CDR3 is TGCGCCAGCAGCCCCCGGGCGTCTATCTCTGGAAACACCATATATTTT. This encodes CASSPRASISGNTIYF.